Listed below are T cell receptor beta chains from one sample, sequenced in a study of vaccination effects on CD4 cells after COVID-19. No antigen has been identified for these receptors. Sequenced by immunoSEQ multiplex PCR; TCRdb stores in-frame clones only, minus some. The data show about 57,000 clones, with around 73% seen just once and about 4.5% held by the top ten. Material: CD4+ T cells from PBMCs cultured without peptide, obtained after COVID-19 vaccination. These receptors were taken from a human donor who received a COVID-19 vaccine. Both conserved end residues are part of each CDR3. A D gene is named only where the DNA matches it firmly. For some rows the clone size is stated as once, few or many, or as a class when expanded; others skip it.

CDR3nt	CDR3aa	d_gene	abundance	v_gene	j_gene
TGTGCCAGCACAAGGGGGGCAGCTAATGAAAAACTGTTTTTT	CASTRGAANEKLFF	.	few	TRBV6-5	TRBJ1-4
TGTGCCAGCAGTAGACAGGGCCAAGAGACCCAGTACTTC	CASSRQGQETQYF	TRBD1	.	TRBV28	TRBJ2-5
TGTGCCAGCAGTTTCGACAGTAACTATGGCTACACCTTC	CASSFDSNYGYTF	.	.	TRBV12-3/TRBV12-4	TRBJ1-2
TGCAGCGCGGGGGGGATTGAAGCTTTCTTT	CSAGGIEAFF	.	.	TRBV20-1	TRBJ1-1
TGTGCCAGCAGCTTTCAGCCCGGGGCAGGGGGCTACGAGCAGTACTTC	CASSFQPGAGGYEQYF	TRBD1	.	TRBV3-1/TRBV3-2	TRBJ2-7
TGTGCCACCAGTGATGGCTACAGGGGGCTGAAGCAGCCCCAGCATTTT	CATSDGYRGLKQPQHF	TRBD1	.	TRBV24-1	TRBJ1-5
TGCGCCAGCAGTGAGTCGAGTATAAGCAATCAGCCCCAGCATTTT	CASSESSISNQPQHF	.	few	TRBV10-1	TRBJ1-5
TGTGCCAGCAGCTTGGGGACTACAACCACTAGCACAGATACGCAGTATTTT	CASSLGTTTTSTDTQYF	.	few	TRBV5-8	TRBJ2-3
TGTGCCGGCCTAAACACCGATGGGGGGACTGAAGCTTTCTTT	CAGLNTDGGTEAFF	.	.	TRBV6-5	TRBJ1-1
TGCGCCAGCAGTTCCGCGGCCACAGATACGCAGTATTTT	CASSSAATDTQYF	.	few	TRBV5-1	TRBJ2-3